These 27 T cell receptor beta chains originate from one sample sequenced in a study of cytomegalovirus exposure and HLA in healthy donors. 13 Jbeta primers and 60 Vbeta primers were used for the PCR. Libraries were prepared by immunoSEQ multiplex PCR; TCRdb keeps only in-frame clonotypes and omits some of them. The sample records approximately 140,000 clones, about 79% being singletons. The sample was PBMCs. These receptors were collected from a man aged 35 to 55 in good health and CMV-seropositive.

This chain joins TRBV2 and TRBJ2-1; D may be TRBD2 (6 bases). Germline V gives CDR1 SNHLY, CDR2 FYNNEI. V was clipped by 2 bases and J by 10 bases, with 18 bases between them. The CDR3 totals 15 residues. The CDR3 region has the DNA TGTGCCAGCAGTGAAATGCAGCGGGTTAGTGGAGAGCAGTTCTTC. Protein product: CASSEMQRVSGEQFF.

The rearrangement joins TRBV30 to TRBJ1-1, with 9 bases that match TRBD1. CDR1 is GTSNPN, CDR2 SVGIG, per germline (reference sequence). This CDR3 comprises 14 residues. J gave up 4 bases and V 8 bases, and 11 bases lay outside the gene matches. CDR3 sequence (DNA): TGTGCCGGTACAGGGGGCGCCGTGGTCACTGAAGCTTTCTTT. Translation gives CAGTGGAVVTEAFF.

The rearrangement uses TRBV10-3 and TRBJ1-3; a weak D match, TRBD1 (5 bases). CDR1 and CDR2 from the germline V gene are ENHRY and SYGVKD. This CDR3 spans 16 amino acids. V was cut by 7 bases and J by 0 bases, with 16 bases left in between. In DNA, the CDR3 is TGTGCCATCATGGGGGAGGGCGCCGCCTCTGGAAACACCATATATTTT. It encodes CAIMGEGAASGNTIYF.

This clone was seen a handful of times. This chain uses TRBV10-2 with TRBJ2-7, with TRBD1 matching over 7 bases. The CDR3 length is 12 residues. J gave up 5 bases and V 6 bases, and 4 bases lay outside the gene matches. Looked up from germline, CDR1 is WSHSY and CDR2 is SAAADI. CDR3 sequence: CASSLTGNEQYF. The CDR3 DNA is TGCGCCAGCAGCCTGACAGGGAACGAGCAGTACTTC.

The chain couples TRBV5-1 to TRBJ1-6; D gene uncertain. The CDR3 consists of 15 residues. V lost 0 bases to trimming and J lost 7 bases, with 11 bases between them. Germline lookup yields CDR1 SGHRS and CDR2 YFSETQ. The CDR3 sequence: CASSLDQVENSPLHF. The CDR3 bases are TGCGCCAGCAGCTTGGACCAGGTGGAAAATTCACCCCTCCACTTT. The entire variable domain, with the rest obtained from reference TRBV5-1 and TRBJ1-6, is as follows: KAGVTQTPRYLIKTRGQQVTLSCSPISGHRSVSWYQQTPGQGLQFLFEYFSETQRNKGNFPGRFSGRQFSNSRSEMNVSTLELGDSALYLCASSLDQVENSPLHFGNGTRLTVT.

The genes are TRBV9 and TRBJ2-2; 7 bases map to TRBD2. V was pared by 1 base and J by 1 base, with 13 bases of the junction left unmatched. There are 19 residues in the CDR3. The V gene's germline CDR1 is SGDLS and CDR2 YYNGEE. CDR3 protein: CASSVTAGLTSRNTGELFF. The CDR3 DNA is TGTGCCAGCAGCGTAACTGCAGGCCTGACTAGCCGGAACACCGGGGAGCTGTTTTTT.

V gene TRBV7-9 combines with J gene TRBJ1-3; possibly TRBD1 for D (5 bases). The CDR3 consists of 18 residues. Trimming cost V 6 bases and J 1 base, with 22 bases left between them. Per the germline V gene, CDR1 is SEHNR and CDR2 is FQNEAQ (reference sequence). The CDR3 coding sequence is TGTGCCAGCAGACGTATTCCCAGGGTAGTGGGGTCTGGAAACACCATATATTTT. Translating gives CASRRIPRVVGSGNTIYF.

This sequence joins TRBV10-3 and TRBJ1-2; TRBD1 matches at 8 bases. The J segment lost 6 bases and the V segment lost 4 bases, leaving 13 bases of the junction unmatched. This CDR3 region has 16 residues. The germline gives CDR1 ENHRY, CDR2 SYGVKD. The CDR3 DNA follows: TGTGCCATCAGTGTTGGGCAGGGGGCGTCAAGAAATGGCTACACCTTC. Translated: CAISVGQGASRNGYTF.

The J gene is TRBJ2-7, the V gene TRBV6-5; perhaps TRBD2 as D (6 bases). The CDR3 covers 15 residues. V lost 2 bases and J lost 3, with 14 bases in between. Germline lookup yields CDR1 MNHEY and CDR2 SVGAGI. The CDR3 protein is CASSYDRQTSYEQYF. The CDR3, as DNA: TGTGCCAGCAGTTACGACCGACAGACTAGCTACGAGCAGTACTTC.

The chain employs TRBV11-3 and TRBJ2-7; 9 bases align to TRBD1. This CDR3 contains 15 residues. The germline V gene has CDR1 SGHNT and CDR2 YENEEA. V dropped 5 bases and J dropped 4; count of bases not matched to a gene: 9. CDR3 protein: CASSPNRDRDYEQYF. CDR3 nucleotide sequence: TGTGCCAGCAGCCCAAACCGGGACAGGGATTACGAGCAGTACTTC.

The chain carries TRBV4-3 and TRBJ2-7, with D perhaps matching TRBD1 (5 bases). With 1 base removed from V and 2 bases from J, the gap between germline ends came to 9 bases. CDR1 is LGHNA and CDR2 is YSLEER in the germline V gene. The CDR3 is 14 residues long. The CDR3 reads CASSQGYRTYEQYF. The CDR3 nucleotides are TGCGCCAGCAGCCAAGGGTACAGGACCTACGAGCAGTACTTC.

This chain uses TRBV11-2 with TRBJ2-2, with unresolved D. The CDR3 is 14 residues long. CDR1 is SGHAT and CDR2 is FQNNGV in the germline V gene. Trimming removed 3 bases from V and 1 base from J, with 6 bases in between. The CDR3 sequence: CASSFGKNTGELFF. The DNA for the CDR3 is TGTGCCAGCAGCTTTGGCAAGAACACCGGGGAGCTGTTTTTT.

The rearrangement links TRBV30 to TRBJ2-1; 10 bases are a match to TRBD2. The CDR3 spans 14 residues. Germline V lookup: CDR1 GTSNPN, CDR2 SVGIG (reference sequence). V was pared by 4 bases and J by 10 bases, with 10 bases of the junction left unmatched. In DNA, the CDR3 is TGTGCCTGGACCAAGGCTAGCGGGAGCTCGGAGCAGTTCTTC. Residues: CAWTKASGSSEQFF.

The chain uses TRBV6-4 and TRBJ2-1; 15 positions agree with TRBD2. V lost 0 bases to trimming and J lost 8 bases; unmatched junction nucleotides: 2. The CDR3 has 16 amino acids. Germline V gene lookup returns CDR1 MRHNA and CDR2 SNTAGT. CDR3 in amino acids: CASSDSGLAGGHEQFF. CDR3 nucleotides: TGTGCCAGCAGTGACTCAGGACTAGCGGGGGGGCATGAGCAGTTCTTC.

This rearrangement joins TRBV18 to TRBJ2-1; D gene uncertain. Trimming took 3 bases from V and 3 from J, leaving 12 bases between them. CDR1 and CDR2 (germline): KGHSH, LQKENI. The CDR3 runs to 15 residues. CDR3 region: CASSPESLGYNEQFF. DNA of the CDR3: TGTGCCAGCTCACCGGAGAGCTTAGGCTACAATGAGCAGTTCTTC.

Regarding this clone: Different DNA sequences within this sample yield the same CDR3. The chain recombines TRBV7-6 with TRBJ1-1, with TRBD1 matching over 7 bases. Germline V gene lookup returns CDR1 SGHVS and CDR2 FNYEAQ. CDR3 length equals 14 residues. V lost 6 bases and J lost 2; bases outside the gene matches: 6. This chain's CDR3 is CASSLGGGNTEAFF. The CDR3 DNA reads TGTGCCAGCAGTCTAGGGGGCGGCAACACTGAAGCTTTCTTT.

The V call is TRBV11-2, the J call TRBJ1-1; TRBD1 agrees at 8 bases. Germline V lookup: CDR1 SGHAT, CDR2 FQNNGV. The CDR3 length is 15 residues. Losses at the gene ends were 5 bases for V and 10 bases for J; bases not matched to a gene: 15. CDR3: CASSQNSGGEVRAFF. The CDR3 bases are TGTGCCAGCAGCCAAAACTCAGGGGGCGAAGTTAGAGCTTTCTTT.

The chain links TRBV10-3 to TRBJ2-7; a weak D match, TRBD2 (5 bases). The CDR3 sequence is 15 residues long. Trimming removed 4 bases from V and 4 bases from J, with 17 bases in between. Looked up from germline, CDR1 is ENHRY and CDR2 is SYGVKD. In nucleotides, the CDR3 is TGTGCCATCAGTGGGGTAGTTACTAGTGCTTACGAGCAGTACTTC. Translation: CAISGVVTSAYEQYF.

This sequence joins TRBV7-9 and TRBJ2-1; D might be TRBD2 (5 bases). The V and J ends lost 0 bases and 0 bases respectively, with 6 bases between them. The CDR3 has 15 residues. Germline CDR1 is SEHNR and CDR2 is FQNEAQ (reference sequence). DNA of the CDR3: TGTGCCAGCAGCTTAGCAGGGAGCTCCTACAATGAGCAGTTCTTC. As protein: CASSLAGSSYNEQFF.

This rearrangement joins TRBV29-1 to TRBJ1-1; D is undetermined. The CDR3 extends over 11 amino acids. CDR1 and CDR2 from the germline V gene are SQVTM and ANQGSEA. V dropped 6 bases and J dropped 1 base, with 6 bases sitting between them. This CDR3 reads CSVTENTEAFF. CDR3 nucleotides: TGCAGCGTAACAGAGAACACTGAAGCTTTCTTT.

The chain links TRBV5-5 to TRBJ1-6; D possibly corresponds to TRBD1 (6 bases). Trimming removed 2 bases at V and 1 base at J, with 10 bases between. In germline, CDR1 is SGHKS, CDR2 YYEKEE (reference sequence). The CDR3 runs 16 residues. CDR3 in DNA: TGTGCCAGCAGCTTTCGAGGGGGATCCTATAATTCACCCCTCCACTTT. Translation gives CASSFRGGSYNSPLHF.

The chain employs TRBV30 and TRBJ2-7, with 9 nucleotides matching TRBD2. The V and J ends lost 8 bases and 4 bases, in that order; junction bases with no gene match: 6. Germline loops: CDR1 GTSNPN, CDR2 SVGIG (reference sequence). The CDR3 consists of 12 residues. The CDR3 DNA is TGTGCCCTGGCGGGAGGGGGTTACGAGCAGTACTTC. The encoded protein is CALAGGGYEQYF.

The V gene is TRBV5-1, the J gene TRBJ1-1, with 7 positions matching TRBD1. Germline CDR1 is SGHRS and CDR2 is YFSETQ. The J segment lost 3 bases and the V segment lost 4 bases, leaving 6 bases of the junction unmatched. This CDR3 region has 14 residues. CDR3 amino acids: CASSGRTGDTEAFF. CDR3 bases: TGCGCCAGCAGCGGCCGGACAGGAGACACTGAAGCTTTCTTT.

V is TRBV9 and J is TRBJ1-5, with D perhaps TRBD1 (6 bases). Trimming removed 3 bases at V and 10 bases at J, with 14 bases between. Germline V gives CDR1 SGDLS, CDR2 YYNGEE. The CDR3 totals 13 residues. The CDR3 region has the DNA TGTGCCAGCAGCGAGAACAGGGTTGGACCCCAGCATTTT. Protein product: CASSENRVGPQHF. Complete variable domain (other parts from reference TRBV9 and TRBJ1-5): DSGVTQTPKHLITATGQRVTLRCSPRSGDLSVYWYQQSLDQGLQFLIQYYNGEERAKGNILERFSAQQFPDLHSELNLSSLELGDSALYFCASSENRVGPQHFGDGTRLSIL.

This clone was observed once. The gene calls are TRBV27 and TRBJ2-7; the D gene is possibly TRBD2 (6 bases). This CDR3 has 17 residues. Germline CDR1 is MNHEY and CDR2 is SMNVEV (reference sequence). With 4 bases removed from V and 0 bases from J, the gap between germline ends came to 19 bases. CDR3 bases: TGTGCCAGCAGTTCCCTGGGGGGTAGCGTTAGCTCCTACGAGCAGTACTTC. This codes for CASSSLGGSVSSYEQYF.

The CDR3 sequence: CASSLNRGTGELFF. In DNA, the CDR3 is TGTGCCAGCAGCTTAAACAGGGGGACCGGGGAGCTGTTTTTT. The J gene is TRBJ2-2, the V gene TRBV11-2; TRBD1 agrees at 8 bases. V shed 2 bases, J shed 5 bases, and the junction held 1 base outside the gene matches. The CDR3 is made up of 14 amino acids. Per germline, CDR1 SGHAT and CDR2 FQNNGV.

The chain carries TRBV11-1 and TRBJ1-1, with TRBD1 matching over 8 bases. The ends lost 2 bases at V and 6 bases at J; junction bases unmatched: 5. The CDR3 is made up of 14 amino acids. Germline V gives CDR1 SGHAT, CDR2 FQDESV (reference sequence). This CDR3 reads CASSLIGQGAEAFF. In nucleotides, the CDR3 is TGTGCCAGCAGCTTAATAGGACAGGGCGCTGAAGCTTTCTTT.